This T cell receptor (beta chain) came from a study of blood T cell repertoires in COVID-19. Study summary: In each case, the material was cDNA or gDNA derived from T cells, B-cell-depleted T cells, or PBMCs.

Germline V gene lookup returns CDR1 LNHDA and CDR2 SQIVND (reference sequence). The V end was cut by 8 bases, the J end by 1 base, with 11 bases between. The CDR3 runs 14 residues. This clone has a single count. TCRdb's table, derived via immunoSEQ multiplex PCR, lists solely in-frame clones and lacks some. The data show 200,000 to 250,000 clones, about 85% seen once. This chain uses TRBV19 with TRBJ2-2, with D perhaps matching TRBD1 (6 bases). The receptor comes from a woman aged 18-35 years who had recovered from COVID-19. Sequencing input: peripheral blood. CDR3 coding DNA: TGTGCCAGTCTGACAGGATTGAACACCGGGGAGCTGTTTTTT. Residues: CASLTGLNTGELFF.